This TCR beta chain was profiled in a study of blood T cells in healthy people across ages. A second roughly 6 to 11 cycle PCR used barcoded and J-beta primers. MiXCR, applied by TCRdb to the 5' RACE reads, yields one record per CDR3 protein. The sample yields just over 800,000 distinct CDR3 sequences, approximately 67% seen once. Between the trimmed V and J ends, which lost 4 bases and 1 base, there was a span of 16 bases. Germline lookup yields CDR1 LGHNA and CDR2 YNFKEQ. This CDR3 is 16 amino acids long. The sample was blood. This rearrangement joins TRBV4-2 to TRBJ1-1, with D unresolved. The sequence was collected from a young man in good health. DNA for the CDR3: TGTGCCAGCAGCCCATTGGGCCCTTCGCAGAACACTGAAGCTTTCTTT. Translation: CASSPLGPSQNTEAFF.